This T cell receptor (beta chain) was captured in a study of blood T cell repertoires in COVID-19. The protocol was immunoSEQ multiplex PCR, while the TCRdb copy is restricted to in-frame clones and leaves out a portion. The sample has about 240,000 clones, approximately 90% seen once. The CDR3 has 14 amino acids. The V gene end was trimmed by 5 bases and the J gene end by 4 bases; junction bases not matched to a gene: 7. The germline CDR1 and CDR2 sequences are LGHDT and YNNKEL (reference sequence). This sequence joins TRBV3-1 (or the pseudogene TRBV3-2) and TRBJ1-2, with 7 bases fitting TRBD1. What was sequenced was PBMCs or T cells enriched from blood (not recorded which). The TCR was taken from a woman younger than 45 who had recovered from COVID-19. As DNA, the CDR3 is TGTGCCAGCAGCTCCCACAGGGGAGCCTATGGCTACACCTTC. Translation gives CASSSHRGAYGYTF.